This T cell receptor beta chain is from a study of shared clonotypes between healthy human individuals. Replicate PCRs were loaded with approximately 300 ng DNA from unsorted PBMC, around 30,000 T cell genomes. TCRdb's table, derived via immunoSEQ multiplex PCR, lists solely in-frame clones and lacks some. The sample consists of some 530,000 clones, more than 75% of them appearing once. This CDR3 contains 15 residues. Germline V lookup: CDR1 MDHEN, CDR2 SYDVKM. V gave up 3 bases and J gave up 3 bases; unmatched junction bases: 7. Donors, healthy HIV-negative adults, lacked recent acute infections or vaccinations. For genomic DNA, unsorted samples relied on around 93 million PBMCs.

The sequencing sample was made of PBMCs. V usage is TRBV28 and J usage is TRBJ1-2; 7 bases are shared with TRBD1. This TCR derives from a woman between 40 and 55 years old in good health. Some clones in this sample may be carry-over from other donors' samples. CDR3 bases: TGTGCCAGCAGTTTCCCGACCAGGGGGGACTATGGCTACACCTTC. It codes for CASSFPTRGDYGYTF.